This note documents a single T cell receptor beta chain sequence. What it recognizes is unknown. The entry originates in a study of cytomegalovirus exposure and HLA in healthy donors. Overall study findings and caveats: Most CMV-associated TCR beta chains were later found to appear HLA-restricted. HLA alleles were associated with fewer than 20,000 TCR beta sequences in a later analysis at 0.05 false discovery rate. Upon later analysis, HLA-associated TCR beta chains proved more clonally expanded than other, equally common chains.

Primers included in the PCR were 60 Vbeta and 13 Jbeta primers. This table comes from immunoSEQ multiplex PCR, and its TCRdb copy is limited to in-frame clones, with some not included. This table holds approximately 150,000 clones, around three quarters found once. Trimming at V came to 5 bases and at J to 1 base, leaving 5 bases not matched to a gene. The CDR3 is 15 amino acids. CDR1 is LNHDA and CDR2 is SQIVND in the germline V gene (reference sequence). The origin of this receptor is a middle-aged woman in good health and CMV-seronegative. The V call is TRBV19, the J call TRBJ1-1; 9 positions agree with TRBD1. What was sequenced was PBMCs. CDR3 DNA: TGTGCCAGTAGTCCACGGACAGGGGCGAACACTGAAGCTTTCTTT. Protein: CASSPRTGANTEAFF.